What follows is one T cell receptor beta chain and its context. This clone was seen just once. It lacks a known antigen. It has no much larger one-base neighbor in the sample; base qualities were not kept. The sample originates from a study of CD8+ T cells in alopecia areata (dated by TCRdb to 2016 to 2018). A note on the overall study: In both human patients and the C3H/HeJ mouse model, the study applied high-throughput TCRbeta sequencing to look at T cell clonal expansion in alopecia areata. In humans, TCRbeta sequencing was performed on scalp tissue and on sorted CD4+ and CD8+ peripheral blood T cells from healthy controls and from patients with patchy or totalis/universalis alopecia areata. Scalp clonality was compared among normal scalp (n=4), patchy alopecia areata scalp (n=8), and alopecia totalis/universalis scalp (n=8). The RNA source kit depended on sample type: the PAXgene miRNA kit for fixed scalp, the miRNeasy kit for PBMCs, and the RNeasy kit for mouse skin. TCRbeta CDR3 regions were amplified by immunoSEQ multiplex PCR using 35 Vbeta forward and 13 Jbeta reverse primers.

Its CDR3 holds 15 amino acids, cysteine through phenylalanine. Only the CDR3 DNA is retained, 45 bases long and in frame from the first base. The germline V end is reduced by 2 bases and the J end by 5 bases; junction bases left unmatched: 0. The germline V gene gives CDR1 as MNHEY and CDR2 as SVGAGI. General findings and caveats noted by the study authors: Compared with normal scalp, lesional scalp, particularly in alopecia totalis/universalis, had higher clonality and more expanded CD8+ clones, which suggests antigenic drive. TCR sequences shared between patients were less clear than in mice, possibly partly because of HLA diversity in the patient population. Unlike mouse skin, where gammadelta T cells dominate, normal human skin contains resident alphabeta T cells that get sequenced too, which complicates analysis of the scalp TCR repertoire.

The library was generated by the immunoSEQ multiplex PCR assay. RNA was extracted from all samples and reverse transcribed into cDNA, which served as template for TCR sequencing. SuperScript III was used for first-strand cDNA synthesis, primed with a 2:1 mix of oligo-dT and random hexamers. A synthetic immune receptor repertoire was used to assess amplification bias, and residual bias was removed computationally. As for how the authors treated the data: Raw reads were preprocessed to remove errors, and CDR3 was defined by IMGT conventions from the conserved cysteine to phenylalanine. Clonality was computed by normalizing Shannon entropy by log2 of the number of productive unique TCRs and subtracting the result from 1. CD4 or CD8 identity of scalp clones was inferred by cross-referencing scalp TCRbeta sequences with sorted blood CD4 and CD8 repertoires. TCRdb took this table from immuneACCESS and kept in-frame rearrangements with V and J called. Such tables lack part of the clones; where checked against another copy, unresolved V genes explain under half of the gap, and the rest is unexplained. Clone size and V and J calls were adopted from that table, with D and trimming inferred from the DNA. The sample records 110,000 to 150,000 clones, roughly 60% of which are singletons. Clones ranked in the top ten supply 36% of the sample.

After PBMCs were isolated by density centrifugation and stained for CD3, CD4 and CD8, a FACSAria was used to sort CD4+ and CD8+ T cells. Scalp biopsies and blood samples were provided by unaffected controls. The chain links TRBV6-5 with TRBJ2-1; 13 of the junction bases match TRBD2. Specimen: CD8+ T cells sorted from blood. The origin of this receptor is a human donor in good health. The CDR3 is CASSYGLAGDNEQFF. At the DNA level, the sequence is TGTGCCAGCAGTTACGGACTAGCGGGAGACAATGAGCAGTTCTTC.